Shown below are 14 T cell receptor beta chains from a single sample sequenced in a study of T cells in Graves' hyperthyroidism and ophthalmopathy. RNA transcripts provided the source from which TCR beta CDR3 regions were amplified. Using the HTBI primer set, a first-round RT-PCR was run on the TCR CDR3. TCRdb recomputed calls from the multiplex PCR reads with MiXCR, one row per CDR3 protein. The repertoire holds about 530,000 distinct CDR3 sequences, with roughly 15% as singletons. Sequences were obtained from blood. These receptors originate from a woman under 30 with Graves' ophthalmopathy.

Many counts were recorded for this clonotype. V usage is TRBV7-2 and J usage is TRBJ1-6; no clear D gene. The CDR3 is made up of 19 amino acids. Germline V gene sequence: CDR1 SGHTA, CDR2 FQGNSA. V dropped 0 bases and J dropped 0 bases, with 15 bases sitting between them. This CDR3 is CASSLAVAWGSSYNSPLHF. The CDR3 DNA is TGTGCCAGCAGCTTAGCCGTAGCGTGGGGAAGCTCCTATAATTCACCCCTCCACTTT.

The chain is built from TRBV7-3 and TRBJ2-6; 7 bases are shared with TRBD1. CDR3 length equals 19 residues. V was pared by 5 bases and J by 0 bases, with 13 bases of the junction left unmatched. Germline V gene data show CDR1 as SGHTA and CDR2 as FQGTGA. This chain's CDR3 is CASSLNSVGTASGANVLTF. DNA for the CDR3: TGTGCCAGCAGCCTAAATTCCGTCGGGACAGCCTCTGGGGCCAACGTCCTGACTTTC. Filled out from reference TRBV7-3 and TRBJ2-6, the complete variable domain reads GAGVSQTPSNKVTEKGKYVELRCDPISGHTALYWYRQSLGQGPEFLIYFQGTGAADDSGLPNDRFFAVRPEGSVSTLKIQRTERGDSAVYLCASSLNSVGTASGANVLTFGAGSRLTVL.

V and J are TRBV9 and TRBJ1-6, with D hard to call. V lost 0 bases and J 5 bases, leaving 3 bases between the germline ends. The CDR3 extends over 13 amino acids. Germline CDR1 and CDR2: SGDLS and YYNGEE. The CDR3 here is CASSVEDNSPLHF. The CDR3 DNA follows: TGTGCCAGCAGCGTAGAGGATAATTCACCCCTCCACTTT.

There are many counts of this clonotype. In nucleotides, the CDR3 is TGCAGTGCTGCCCCTAGCGGGAGCCTTGGGACTTACGAGCAGTACTTC. Protein sequence: CSAAPSGSLGTYEQYF. The chain couples TRBV20-1 to TRBJ2-7, with 10 bases lining up with TRBD2. V gave up 5 bases and J gave up 4 bases; unmatched junction bases: 14. The CDR3 spans 16 residues. CDR1 is DFQATT, CDR2 SNEGSKA, per germline (reference sequence).

Turning to this clonotype: Its ends do not fully match the called genes, so a read error is possible. The chain employs TRBV27 and TRBJ2-1; 9 nucleotides agree with TRBD2. Germline lookup yields CDR1 MNHEY and CDR2 SMNVEV (reference sequence). The CDR3 sequence is 16 residues long. The CDR3 DNA follows: TGTGCCAGCAGTCCCTTACCACTAGCGGGCGTTAATTACCCCGTCTTC. Protein sequence: CASSPLPLAGVNYPVF.

This clonotype was counted ten times or more. The V call is TRBV2, the J call TRBJ1-6; no firm D call. The CDR3 length is 13 residues. CDR1 is SNHLY, CDR2 FYNNEI, per germline. V shed 3 bases and J shed 10 bases, with 10 bases lying between them. The CDR3 region has the DNA TGTGCCAGCAGTGACGAGGGTGGGTCACCCCTCCACTTT. Its protein is CASSDEGGSPLHF.

A note on this clonotype: Just one base apart from a much larger clone, this may be a read error. This chain uses TRBV6-5 with TRBJ2-2; no clear D gene. This CDR3 contains 15 residues. The germline V and J ends were trimmed by 4 bases and 2 bases, with 11 bases remaining between them. Germline assignment: CDR1 MNHEY and CDR2 SVGAGI. CDR3 region: CASSCSFRNTGELFF. The CDR3, as DNA: TGTGCCAGCAGTTGCTCGTTTCGAAACACCGGGGAGCTGTTTTTT.

As regards this clonotype: It may be a read error: a sequence one base away is much more abundant. The rearrangement uses TRBV6-4 and TRBJ2-2, with D perhaps TRBD2 (5 bases). The CDR3 is 15 residues long. CDR1 MRHNA and CDR2 SNTAGT come from the germline V gene. The CDR3 region has the DNA TGTGCCAGCAGTTACGCCGGAGGTGACACCGGGGAGCCGTTTTTT. Residues: CASSYAGGDTGEPFF.

The CDR3 nucleotides read TGTGCCAGCAGTTCGCAGGACAGTAGACGTAACTATGGCTACACCTTC. It translates to CASSSQDSRRNYGYTF. The chain recombines TRBV6-2 or TRBV6-3 with TRBJ1-2, with D possibly TRBD1 on 6 matching bases. The CDR3 sequence is 16 residues long. The germline gives CDR1 MNHEY, CDR2 SVGEGT. The V end lost 4 bases, the J end lost 1 base, and 16 bases lay between the germline ends.

The chain combines TRBV10-3 with TRBJ2-3; 10 bases are a match to TRBD2. There are 15 residues in the CDR3. Germline V gives CDR1 ENHRY, CDR2 SYGVKD. Trimming took 5 bases from V and 1 from J; bases not matched to a gene: 3. The CDR3 loop reads CAISPSGGGTDTQYF. DNA of the CDR3: TGTGCCATCAGTCCAAGCGGGGGGGGCACAGATACGCAGTATTTT.

The V call is TRBV7-9, the J call TRBJ1-4, with 10 bases aligning to TRBD1. CDR3 length: 17 amino acids. From germline, CDR1 is SEHNR and CDR2 FQNEAQ (reference sequence). V shed 4 bases, J shed 5 bases, and the junction held 10 bases outside the gene matches. CDR3 in amino acids: CASSSVDPGQGNEKLFF. The CDR3 DNA follows: TGTGCCAGCAGCTCCGTCGACCCGGGACAGGGGAATGAAAAACTGTTTTTT.

Many counts were recorded for this clonotype. The chain employs TRBV5-1 and TRBJ2-1, with a tentative D call TRBD2 (5 bases). V lost 3 bases, J lost 1 base, and 11 bases lay in between. The germline V gene has CDR1 SGHRS and CDR2 YFSETQ. This CDR3 comprises 15 residues. This chain's CDR3 is CASSSTSPSYNEQFF. As DNA, the CDR3 is TGCGCCAGCAGCTCTACTAGTCCGTCCTACAATGAGCAGTTCTTC.

This clonotype was seen a handful of times. The CDR3, as DNA: TGTGCCAGCACTGGACTAGCGGCGAACACCGGGGAGCTGTTTTTT. It is translated as CASTGLAANTGELFF. The chain links TRBV28 to TRBJ2-2; the match to TRBD2 covers 10 bases. CDR3 length: 15 residues. Germline loops: CDR1 MDHEN, CDR2 SYDVKM. V was clipped by 7 bases and J by 0 bases; unmatched bases: 2.

For this clonotype: A much larger clone lies one base from this, so it may be a read error. The chain couples TRBV2 to TRBJ1-2; 9 positions agree with TRBD1. The CDR3 has 14 residues. Germline V gene sequence: CDR1 SNHLY, CDR2 FYNNEI. The trim removed 5 bases at V and 5 bases at J, leaving 6 bases unmatched. The CDR3 loop is CASSTATGGYGYTF. The CDR3, as DNA: TGTGCCAGCAGTACCGCGACAGGGGGTTATGGCTACACCTTC.